This is a list of T cell receptor beta chains from one sample in a study of blood T cell repertoires in COVID-19. Measured with immunoSEQ multiplex PCR; TCRdb has only the in-frame clones, and not every one. This table holds 140,000 to 150,000 clones, over 75% found once. Sequencing was performed on peripheral blood. The receptors shown here come from a man between 60 and 75 years old with active or convalescent COVID-19. CDR3s include the opening cysteine and the closing phenylalanine or tryptophan. Each record gives: V gene, D gene, J gene, clone size, CDR3 DNA, CDR3 protein. The D gene is left open where the match is weak. The size of a clone is reported for some rows only, either as once, few or many, or as a class for expanded clones.

v_gene: TRBV10-3; d_gene: -; j_gene: TRBJ2-5; abundance: -; CDR3nt: TGTGCCATCAGTGAGTCGGGGGGAGTCGGAGAGACCCAGTACTTC; CDR3aa: CAISESGGVGETQYF
v_gene: TRBV4-2; d_gene: TRBD2; j_gene: TRBJ2-2; abundance: -; CDR3nt: TGTGCCAGCAGCCAACCGGGACTAGCGCTTAACACCGGGGAGCTGTTTTTT; CDR3aa: CASSQPGLALNTGELFF
v_gene: TRBV9; d_gene: TRBD2; j_gene: TRBJ2-3; abundance: -; CDR3nt: TGTGCCAGCAGCGTAGGAGGGGCGGGAGAGGCAGATACGCAGTATTTT; CDR3aa: CASSVGGAGEADTQYF
v_gene: TRBV11-2; d_gene: TRBD1; j_gene: TRBJ1-3; abundance: few; CDR3nt: TGTGCCAGCAGCTTAGGACAGGGATCTGGAAACACCATATATTTT; CDR3aa: CASSLGQGSGNTIYF
v_gene: TRBV3-1/TRBV3-2; d_gene: -; j_gene: TRBJ1-2; abundance: few; CDR3nt: TGTGCCAGCAGCCAAGATAGGAGTGGCTACACCTTC; CDR3aa: CASSQDRSGYTF
v_gene: TRBV7-8; d_gene: TRBD1; j_gene: TRBJ2-7; abundance: -; CDR3nt: TGTGCCAGCAGCCCGGGACAGGATCAATACGAGCAGTACTTC; CDR3aa: CASSPGQDQYEQYF
v_gene: TRBV6-8; d_gene: -; j_gene: TRBJ1-1; abundance: -; CDR3nt: TGTGCCAGCAGTCTACGGAACCGAGGAGCTTTCTTT; CDR3aa: CASSLRNRGAFF
v_gene: TRBV28; d_gene: -; j_gene: TRBJ2-7; abundance: -; CDR3nt: TGTGCCAGCAGGAGGGACATGAGGAGCTCCTACGAGCAGTACTTC; CDR3aa: CASRRDMRSSYEQYF
v_gene: TRBV9; d_gene: -; j_gene: TRBJ2-7; abundance: -; CDR3nt: TGTGCCAGCAGCGTAGGGACAGACCCGATACTCCCCTACGAGCAGTACTTC; CDR3aa: CASSVGTDPILPYEQYF
v_gene: TRBV27; d_gene: TRBD2; j_gene: TRBJ2-7; abundance: -; CDR3nt: TGTGCCAGCAGTTCAACTAGCGGGGGTCCCTACGAGCAGTACTTC; CDR3aa: CASSSTSGGPYEQYF
v_gene: TRBV5-4; d_gene: TRBD1; j_gene: TRBJ1-4; abundance: -; CDR3nt: TGTGCCAGCAGCGTGGGACAGACAACTAATGAAAAACTGTTTTTT; CDR3aa: CASSVGQTTNEKLFF
v_gene: TRBV6-5; d_gene: -; j_gene: TRBJ2-7; abundance: -; CDR3nt: TGTGCCAGCAGTCTCGGGAGCTCCTACGAGCAGTACTTC; CDR3aa: CASSLGSSYEQYF
v_gene: TRBV2; d_gene: -; j_gene: TRBJ1-2; abundance: -; CDR3nt: TGTGCCAGTAGTTTCCAAGGGGGAAACTATGGCTACACCTTC; CDR3aa: CASSFQGGNYGYTF
v_gene: TRBV6-5; d_gene: TRBD1; j_gene: TRBJ1-6; abundance: -; CDR3nt: TGTGCCAGCAGCCGGACAGGGGCGGATTCACCCCTCCACTTT; CDR3aa: CASSRTGADSPLHF
v_gene: TRBV11-1; d_gene: -; j_gene: TRBJ2-5; abundance: -; CDR3nt: TGTGCCAGCAGCTTAGTTAGCCAAGAGACCCAGTACTTC; CDR3aa: CASSLVSQETQYF
v_gene: TRBV28; d_gene: -; j_gene: TRBJ2-2; abundance: -; CDR3nt: TGTGCCAGCAGTTTTAGGGGTTTCACCGGGGAGCTGTTTTTT; CDR3aa: CASSFRGFTGELFF
v_gene: TRBV7-3; d_gene: -; j_gene: TRBJ2-5; abundance: once; CDR3nt: TGTGCCAGCAGCTTAAACATAGGGGGAGAGACCCAGTACTTC; CDR3aa: CASSLNIGGETQYF
v_gene: TRBV5-1; d_gene: -; j_gene: TRBJ2-7; abundance: -; CDR3nt: TGCGCCAGCAGCTTGGCTCGAGGCCCCAGCTCTGGCGAGCAGTACTTC; CDR3aa: CASSLARGPSSGEQYF
v_gene: TRBV5-1; d_gene: TRBD2; j_gene: TRBJ2-1; abundance: -; CDR3nt: TGCGCCAGCAGCTCCCCTGGGACTAGCTCCAACAATGAGCAGTTCTTC; CDR3aa: CASSSPGTSSNNEQFF
v_gene: TRBV4-2; d_gene: TRBD2; j_gene: TRBJ2-3; abundance: -; CDR3nt: TGTGCCAGCAGCCAATCACAGCGGGAGGGCCGGATTGGGACAGATACGCAGTATTTT; CDR3aa: CASSQSQREGRIGTDTQYF
v_gene: TRBV7-8; d_gene: -; j_gene: TRBJ1-1; abundance: once; CDR3nt: TGTGCCAGCAGCGGGAAGGAACGGGGTGAAGCTTTCTTT; CDR3aa: CASSGKERGEAFF
v_gene: TRBV28; d_gene: TRBD1; j_gene: TRBJ1-1; abundance: -; CDR3nt: TGTGCCAGCAGTTCGACCGGGACAGGGGGGACTGAAGCTTTCTTT; CDR3aa: CASSSTGTGGTEAFF
v_gene: TRBV6-2/TRBV6-3; d_gene: -; j_gene: TRBJ2-3; abundance: -; CDR3nt: TGTGCCAGCAGTTTAATCGTCCGGACAGATACGCAGTATTTT; CDR3aa: CASSLIVRTDTQYF
v_gene: TRBV19; d_gene: -; j_gene: TRBJ1-1; abundance: -; CDR3nt: TGTGCCAGTAGTACCCTCCGTTCGCGCGTAGCCGGGGCTTTCTTT; CDR3aa: CASSTLRSRVAGAFF
v_gene: TRBV19; d_gene: TRBD2; j_gene: TRBJ2-3; abundance: few; CDR3nt: TGTGCCAGTACTACGGCTAGCGGCATCACAGATACGCAGTATTTT; CDR3aa: CASTTASGITDTQYF
v_gene: TRBV24-1; d_gene: TRBD2; j_gene: TRBJ2-3; abundance: once; CDR3nt: TGTGCCACCTGGGGGGGTCGGCAGACAGATACGCAGTATTTT; CDR3aa: CATWGGRQTDTQYF
v_gene: TRBV7-9; d_gene: -; j_gene: TRBJ1-6; abundance: -; CDR3nt: TGTGCCAGCGCCCTAAATTCACCCCTCCACTTT; CDR3aa: CASALNSPLHF
v_gene: TRBV5-1; d_gene: -; j_gene: TRBJ1-2; abundance: many; CDR3nt: TGCGCCAGCAGCTTTGGGTCGGAGGGCTATGGCTACACCTTC; CDR3aa: CASSFGSEGYGYTF
v_gene: TRBV7-2; d_gene: -; j_gene: TRBJ2-5; abundance: once; CDR3nt: TGTGCCAGCAGCTTAGGGCTCCAAGAGACCCAGTACTTC; CDR3aa: CASSLGLQETQYF
v_gene: TRBV2; d_gene: TRBD1; j_gene: TRBJ2-2; abundance: -; CDR3nt: TGTGCCAGTGGACGGGACAGGGACACCGGGGAGCTGTTTTTT; CDR3aa: CASGRDRDTGELFF
v_gene: TRBV2; d_gene: -; j_gene: TRBJ1-4; abundance: -; CDR3nt: TGTGCCAGCACCTTTTCAACTAATGAAAAACTGTTTTTT; CDR3aa: CASTFSTNEKLFF
v_gene: TRBV6-6; d_gene: -; j_gene: TRBJ1-5; abundance: once; CDR3nt: TGTGCCAGCAGTTATGCCCAGGGCAACCAGCCCCAGCATTTT; CDR3aa: CASSYAQGNQPQHF
v_gene: TRBV5-1; d_gene: -; j_gene: TRBJ2-7; abundance: -; CDR3nt: TGCGCCAGCAGCTACAGGGCCTACTCCTACGAGCAGTACTTC; CDR3aa: CASSYRAYSYEQYF
v_gene: TRBV10-3; d_gene: -; j_gene: TRBJ1-1; abundance: once; CDR3nt: TGTGCCATCAGTAAGGGGTCGTCGGACACTGAAGCTTTCTTT; CDR3aa: CAISKGSSDTEAFF
v_gene: TRBV3-1/TRBV3-2; d_gene: TRBD1; j_gene: TRBJ1-5; abundance: -; CDR3nt: TGTGCCAGCAGCTACAGGGGGGGAAATCAGCCCCAGCATTTT; CDR3aa: CASSYRGGNQPQHF
v_gene: TRBV18; d_gene: TRBD1; j_gene: TRBJ2-5; abundance: -; CDR3nt: TGTGCCAGCTCACCGTCCCACTCAGGGGGTTGGCAAGAGACCCAGTACTTC; CDR3aa: CASSPSHSGGWQETQYF
v_gene: TRBV5-1; d_gene: TRBD1; j_gene: TRBJ1-6; abundance: -; CDR3nt: TGCGCCAGCAGCGGGGGACAGAATAATTCACCCCTCCACTTT; CDR3aa: CASSGGQNNSPLHF
v_gene: TRBV6-5; d_gene: TRBD1; j_gene: TRBJ1-2; abundance: -; CDR3nt: TGTGCCAGCAGCTGGGGACAGGGAAACTATGGCTACACCTTC; CDR3aa: CASSWGQGNYGYTF
v_gene: TRBV5-4; d_gene: -; j_gene: TRBJ2-5; abundance: -; CDR3nt: TGTGCCAGCACTTCGGGGGGCTTTGTTGAGACCCAGTACTTC; CDR3aa: CASTSGGFVETQYF
v_gene: TRBV7-2; d_gene: TRBD1; j_gene: TRBJ2-7; abundance: -; CDR3nt: TGTGCCAGCAGCGCGACAGGGGCCTACGAGCAGTACTTC; CDR3aa: CASSATGAYEQYF
v_gene: TRBV5-4; d_gene: TRBD1; j_gene: TRBJ1-2; abundance: -; CDR3nt: TGTGCCAGCAGCTTGCGCGGACAGGGTCATGGCTACACCTTC; CDR3aa: CASSLRGQGHGYTF